This T cell receptor (beta chain) was found in a study of cytomegalovirus exposure and HLA in healthy donors. Study background: Counted in an early data release were some 81 million unique TCRs from HLA-typed donors.

60 Vbeta and 13 Jbeta primers were used in PCR. Produced via immunoSEQ multiplex PCR; TCRdb's table is partial and in-frame only. The table records around 150,000 clones, approximately 80% of them present only once. There are 15 residues in the CDR3. V was clipped by 1 base and J by 4 bases, with 13 bases between them. Germline V lookup: CDR1 MNHNS, CDR2 SASEGT. The chain couples TRBV6-1 to TRBJ1-1, with D possibly being TRBD1 (5 bases). Sequencing input: PBMCs. This TCR was sampled from a woman between 45 and 60 years old in good health and CMV-seronegative. The CDR3: CASSEVTGGGTEAFF. The CDR3 DNA reads as TGTGCCAGCAGTGAAGTGACGGGGGGGGGCACTGAAGCTTTCTTT.